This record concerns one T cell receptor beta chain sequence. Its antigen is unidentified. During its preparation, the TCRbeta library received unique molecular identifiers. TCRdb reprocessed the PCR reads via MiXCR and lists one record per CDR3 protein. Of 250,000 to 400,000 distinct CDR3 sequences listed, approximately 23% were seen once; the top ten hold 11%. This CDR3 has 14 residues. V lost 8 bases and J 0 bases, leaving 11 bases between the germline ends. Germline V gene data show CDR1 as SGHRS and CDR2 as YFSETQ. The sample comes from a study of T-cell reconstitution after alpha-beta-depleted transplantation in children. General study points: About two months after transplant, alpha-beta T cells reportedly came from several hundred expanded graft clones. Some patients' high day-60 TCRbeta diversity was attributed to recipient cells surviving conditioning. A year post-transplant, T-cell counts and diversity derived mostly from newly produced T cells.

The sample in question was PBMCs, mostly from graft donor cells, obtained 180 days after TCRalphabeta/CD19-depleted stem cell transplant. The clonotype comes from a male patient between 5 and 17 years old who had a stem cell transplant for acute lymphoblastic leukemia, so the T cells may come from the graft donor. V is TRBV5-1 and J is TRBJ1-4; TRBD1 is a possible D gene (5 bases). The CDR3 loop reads CASRTRATNEKLFF. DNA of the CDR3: TGCGCCAGTCGGACCAGGGCAACTAATGAAAAACTGTTTTTT.